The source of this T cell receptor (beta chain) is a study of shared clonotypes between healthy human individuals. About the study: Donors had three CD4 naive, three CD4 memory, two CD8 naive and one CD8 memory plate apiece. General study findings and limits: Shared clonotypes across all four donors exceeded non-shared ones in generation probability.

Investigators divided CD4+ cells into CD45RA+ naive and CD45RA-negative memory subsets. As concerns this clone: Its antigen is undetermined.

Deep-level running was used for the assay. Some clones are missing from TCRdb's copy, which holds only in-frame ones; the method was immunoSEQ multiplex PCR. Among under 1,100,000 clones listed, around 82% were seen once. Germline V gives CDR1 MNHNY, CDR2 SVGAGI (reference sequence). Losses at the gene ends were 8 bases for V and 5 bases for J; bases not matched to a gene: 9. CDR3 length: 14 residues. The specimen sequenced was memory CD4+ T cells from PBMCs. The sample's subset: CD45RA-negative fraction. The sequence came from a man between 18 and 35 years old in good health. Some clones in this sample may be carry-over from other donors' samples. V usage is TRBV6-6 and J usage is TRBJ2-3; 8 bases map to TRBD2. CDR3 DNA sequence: TGTGCCAGCTTTAGCGGGAACGAGGTAGATACGCAGTATTTT. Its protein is CASFSGNEVDTQYF.